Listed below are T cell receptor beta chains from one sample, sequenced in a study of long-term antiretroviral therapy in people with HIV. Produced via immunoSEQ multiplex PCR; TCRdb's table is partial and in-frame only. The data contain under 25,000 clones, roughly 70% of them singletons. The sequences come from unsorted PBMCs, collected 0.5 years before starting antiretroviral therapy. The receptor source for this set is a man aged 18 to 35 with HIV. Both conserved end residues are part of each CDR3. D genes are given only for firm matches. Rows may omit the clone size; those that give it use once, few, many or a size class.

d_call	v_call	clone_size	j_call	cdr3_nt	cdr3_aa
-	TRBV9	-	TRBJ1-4	TGTGCCAGCAGCGTAGCCGACGGCAATGAAAAACTGTTTTTT	CASSVADGNEKLFF
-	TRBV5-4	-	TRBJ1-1	TGTGCCAGCAGCTTCAGCCTGAACACTGAAGCTTTCTTT	CASSFSLNTEAFF
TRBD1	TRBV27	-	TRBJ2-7	TGTGCCAGCAGCGAAAGGTACAGGGGGAAGGCCTACGAGCAGTACTTC	CASSERYRGKAYEQYF
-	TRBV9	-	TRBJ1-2	TGTGCCAGCAGCCATCAGGAGAACTATGGCTACACCTTC	CASSHQENYGYTF
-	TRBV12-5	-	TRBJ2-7	TGTGCTAGTGGTTTGGGAAACAGGGACGAGCAGTACTTC	CASGLGNRDEQYF
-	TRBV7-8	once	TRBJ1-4	TGTGCCAGCAGCTTGGTTCAGAGGGAAAAACTGTTTTTT	CASSLVQREKLFF
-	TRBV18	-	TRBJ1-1	TGTGCCAGCTCCCTTCCCGGGACACCACTGAACACTGAAGCTTTCTTT	CASSLPGTPLNTEAFF
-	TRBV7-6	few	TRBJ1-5	TGTGCCAGCAGCTTGAAGTCGGATAGCAATCAGCCCCAGCATTTT	CASSLKSDSNQPQHF
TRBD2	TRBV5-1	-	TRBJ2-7	TGCGCCAGCAGCTTGGCCCCTCTAGCGGAGGTCTCCTACGAGCAGTACTTC	CASSLAPLAEVSYEQYF
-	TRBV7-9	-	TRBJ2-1	TGTGCCAGCAGCTCCCCTGCCCCCTTTGACAATGAGCAGTTCTTC	CASSSPAPFDNEQFF
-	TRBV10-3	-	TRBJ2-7	TGTGCCATCAGTGAGGACAGGTCCCCAACCTACGAGCAGTACTTC	CAISEDRSPTYEQYF
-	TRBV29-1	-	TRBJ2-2	TGCAGCGTTGTTGTAGGGAACACCGGGGAGCTGTTTTTT	CSVVVGNTGELFF
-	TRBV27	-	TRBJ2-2	TGTGCCAGCAGTTTGAGTAGCACCGGGGAGCTGTTTTTT	CASSLSSTGELFF
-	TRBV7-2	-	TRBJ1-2	TGTGCCAGCAGCCCAGGGGCGTATAACTATGGCTACACCTTC	CASSPGAYNYGYTF
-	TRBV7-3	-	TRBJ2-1	TGTGCCAGCAGCAAGATCGGGGGAAGCTCCTACAATGAGCAGTTCTTC	CASSKIGGSSYNEQFF
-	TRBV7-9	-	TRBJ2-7	TGTGCCAGCAGCTTAGAAGGGTCGGCGGGATCCTACGAGCAGTACTTC	CASSLEGSAGSYEQYF
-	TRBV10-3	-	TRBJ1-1	TGTGCCATCAGTGGACCGACGGATGGGAACACTGAAGCTTTCTTT	CAISGPTDGNTEAFF
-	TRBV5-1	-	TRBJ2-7	TGCGCCACGCAGGGGAGCTACGAGCAGTACTTC	CATQGSYEQYF